Following are 20 T cell receptor beta chains from one sample sequenced in a study of blood T cell repertoires in COVID-19. Here immunoSEQ multiplex PCR was the method, and the copy in TCRdb shows in-frame clones only, minus some. The table records some 150,000 clones, 65% to 90% of them present only once. What was sequenced was peripheral blood. These receptors were taken from a man between 70 and 80 years old with acute or convalescent COVID-19.

The chain has TRBV18 and TRBJ1-1, with 11 bases aligning to TRBD1. The length of the CDR3 is 15 residues. The germline V gene encodes CDR1 KGHSH and CDR2 LQKENI. With V trimmed by 5 bases and J by 2 bases, 4 bases remained unmatched. CDR3 residues: CASSTGQGGNTEAFF. Written as DNA, the CDR3 is TGTGCCAGCTCAACGGGACAGGGGGGCAACACTGAAGCTTTCTTT.

This chain links TRBV27 with TRBJ2-1; D unclear. V was trimmed by 0 bases and J by 7 bases, leaving 7 bases between them. The CDR3 is made up of 13 amino acids. In germline, CDR1 is MNHEY, CDR2 SMNVEV (reference sequence). The CDR3 DNA is TGTGCCAGCAGTTTATCGGAACTAAATGAGCAGTTCTTC. It yields the protein CASSLSELNEQFF.

V is TRBV4-3 and J is TRBJ1-1, with D possibly matching TRBD1 (5 bases). This CDR3 is built from 15 residues. Trimming stripped 0 bases from V and 6 bases from J, with 14 bases between. Per germline, CDR1 LGHNA and CDR2 YSLEER. Here the CDR3 reads CASSQEISGIPEAFF. The CDR3 DNA sequence: TGCGCCAGCAGCCAAGAGATATCAGGGATCCCTGAAGCTTTCTTT.

This clone is a singleton in its sample. This chain uses TRBV7-2 with TRBJ2-3; 8 bases fit TRBD2. The CDR3 loop spans 15 amino acids. Trimming took 5 bases from V and 4 from J; bases not matched to a gene: 8. Germline V gene lookup returns CDR1 SGHTA and CDR2 FQGNSA. The CDR3 nucleotides are TGTGCCAGCAGCCATGCCACTAGCGGTCCAGATACGCAGTATTTT. Amino acids: CASSHATSGPDTQYF.

The V gene is TRBV28, the J gene TRBJ1-5; the D is unclear. Trimming shortened V by 5 bases and J by 1 base, and 12 bases separated the two germline ends. Germline V gives CDR1 MDHEN, CDR2 SYDVKM. This CDR3 has 15 residues. DNA of the CDR3: TGTGCCAGCAGTCCTTATACAAACAGCAATCAGCCCCAGCATTTT. Protein product: CASSPYTNSNQPQHF.

In its sample, this clone was seen once. The gene calls are TRBV29-1 and TRBJ1-5; D gene unclear. Deletions cut 6 bases from V and 5 bases from J, with 11 bases between. This CDR3 is built from 12 residues. Germline CDR1 is SQVTM and CDR2 is ANQGSEA. CDR3 DNA: TGCAGCGTCGGAGTGGGTGATCAGCCCCAGCATTTT. Its protein product is CSVGVGDQPQHF.

This clone was detected only once. The rearrangement uses TRBV4-2 and TRBJ2-7, with TRBD1 identical over 8 bases. The CDR3 contains 15 residues. The V and J ends lost 1 base and 3 bases, in that order; junction bases with no gene match: 5. Looked up from germline, CDR1 is LGHNA and CDR2 is YNFKEQ. The CDR3, as DNA: TGTGCCAGCAGCCAAGTGTGGACAGGGTTCTACGAGCAGTACTTC. Amino acid sequence: CASSQVWTGFYEQYF.

In its sample, this clone was seen a few times. The chain employs TRBV18 and TRBJ2-7, with 9 positions matching TRBD1. Trimming removed 6 bases from V and 3 bases from J; junction bases left unmatched: 3. Germline V CDR1 and CDR2: KGHSH, LQKENI. The CDR3 has 13 residues. Written as DNA, the CDR3 is TGTGCCAGCTCCTCGACAGGGGGCTACGAGCAGTACTTC. Translated, it gives CASSSTGGYEQYF.

The chain has TRBV7-2 and TRBJ2-7; D possibly corresponds to TRBD2 (7 bases). Germline V gene sequence: CDR1 SGHTA, CDR2 FQGNSA. The CDR3 has 15 amino acids. Trimming left V 1 base short and J 2 bases short, with 12 bases between. CDR3 DNA: TGTGCCAGCAGCTTAGAAGGGAGGGGGGCCTACGAGCAGTACTTC. Translation gives CASSLEGRGAYEQYF.

The rearrangement uses TRBV7-8 and TRBJ2-1, with TRBD1 matching 8 bases. Germline CDR1 and CDR2: SGHVS and FQNEAQ. This CDR3 has 14 residues. After removal of 0 bases from V and 6 bases from J, the junction contained 1 base not matched to a gene. CDR3 sequence: CASSLATGVNEQFF. The CDR3 coding sequence is TGTGCCAGCAGCTTAGCGACAGGGGTCAATGAGCAGTTCTTC.

The chain uses TRBV6-2 or TRBV6-3 and TRBJ1-5; weak D call: TRBD1 (6 bases). Germline CDR1 MNHEY, CDR2 SVGEGT. Trimming left V 0 bases short and J 7 bases short, with 13 bases between. The CDR3 runs 15 residues. This CDR3 reads CASSYSRGGGQPQHF. DNA of the CDR3: TGTGCCAGCAGTTACTCCCGGGGGGGCGGGCAGCCCCAGCATTTT.

The rearrangement uses TRBV12-3 or TRBV12-4 and TRBJ1-3; D is ambiguous. CDR3 length equals 13 residues. The ends were cut back, 2 bases at V and 2 bases at J, with 4 bases in the middle. CDR3 in DNA: TGTGCCAGCAGTTTATTAACTGGAAACACCATATATTTT. Encoded protein: CASSLLTGNTIYF.

The chain uses TRBV3-1 (or the pseudogene TRBV3-2) and TRBJ1-1; D possibly corresponds to TRBD1 (5 bases). Germline-derived CDR1 and CDR2 are LGHDT and YNNKEL (reference sequence). The CDR3 has 17 residues. Trimming took 0 bases from V and 0 from J, leaving 14 bases between them. The CDR3 bases are TGTGCCAGCAGCCAAGATGAGCGACAGACAATGAACACTGAAGCTTTCTTT. This gives the protein CASSQDERQTMNTEAFF.

V and J are TRBV21-1 and TRBJ1-5. TRBV21-1 is a listed pseudogene. The CDR3 extends over 11 amino acids. The CDR3 nucleotides read TGTGCCAGCAGCAATACGGGGGCCCAGCATTTT. This gives the protein CASSNTGAQHF.

J is TRBJ2-7 and V is TRBV5-4, with 9 bases lining up with TRBD1. CDR1 is SGHNT and CDR2 is YYREEE in the germline V gene (reference sequence). After removal of 2 bases from V and 1 base from J, the junction contained 4 bases not matched to a gene. The CDR3 extends over 15 amino acids. The CDR3 DNA sequence: TGTGCCAGCAGCTTCTGGGACAGGGTATCCTACGAGCAGTACTTC. Protein product: CASSFWDRVSYEQYF.

The J gene is TRBJ1-1, the V gene TRBV19; D gene unclear. V shed 1 base and J shed 3 bases, with 9 bases lying between them. The germline V gene has CDR1 LNHDA and CDR2 SQIVND (reference sequence). The CDR3 is made up of 14 amino acids. CDR3 nucleotide sequence: TGTGCCAGTAGTATAGTGGGCAGCTACACTGAAGCTTTCTTT. It translates to CASSIVGSYTEAFF.

Only one count was recorded for this clone. The chain is built from TRBV4-3 and TRBJ2-1; weak D call: TRBD2 (6 bases). Trimming removed 1 base from V and 5 bases from J, with 21 bases in between. Germline V gene lookup returns CDR1 LGHNA and CDR2 YSLEER. This CDR3 comprises 18 residues. CDR3 protein: CASSQASYGAGSDNEQFF. The CDR3 bases are TGCGCCAGCAGCCAAGCAAGTTACGGAGCGGGTTCTGACAATGAGCAGTTCTTC.

A remark on this clone: The sample contains more than one DNA sequence encoding this CDR3. This chain uses TRBV4-3 with TRBJ2-7, with 7 bases matching TRBD2. V gave up 1 base and J gave up 3 bases; unmatched junction bases: 6. The CDR3 has 15 residues. Germline V gives CDR1 LGHNA, CDR2 YSLEER. CDR3 residues: CASSQGPSGSYEQYF. The CDR3 DNA follows: TGCGCCAGCAGCCAAGGACCTAGCGGAAGCTACGAGCAGTACTTC.

V is TRBV7-3 and J is TRBJ2-1; a weak D match, TRBD2 (6 bases). Germline CDR1 reads SGHTA; CDR2 reads FQGTGA. CDR3 length: 15 residues. V shed 2 bases and J shed 5 bases, with 13 bases lying between them. The CDR3 region has the DNA TGTGCCAGCAGCTTAGGTAGCGGAGTTGACAATGAGCAGTTCTTC. It specifies CASSLGSGVDNEQFF.

The CDR3 DNA sequence: TGTGCCAGTAGCCTAGGGACGACAGGGCATAGCAATCAGCCCCAGCATTTT. Protein product: CASSLGTTGHSNQPQHF. V and J are TRBV19 and TRBJ1-5; 7 bases agree with TRBD1. Germline CDR1 and CDR2: LNHDA and SQIVND (reference sequence). The CDR3 has 17 amino acids. V dropped 6 bases and J dropped 0; count of bases not matched to a gene: 11.